The present T cell receptor (beta chain) was sequenced within a study of blood T cell repertoires in COVID-19. Background on the study: Sites in the United States, Italy and Spain provided acute and convalescent COVID-19 samples.

Using immunoSEQ multiplex PCR, the repertoire was profiled, and TCRdb retains in-frame clones only, with some absent. Of roughly 34,000 clones in the sample, approximately 80% were seen once. Germline CDR1 reads SGHRS; CDR2 reads YFSETQ. V dropped 3 bases and J dropped 6 bases, with 8 bases sitting between them. The CDR3 sequence is 12 residues long. The rearrangement joins TRBV5-1 to TRBJ2-3, with unresolved D. Sequencing input: peripheral blood. This clonotype was sampled from a man older than 75 with acute or convalescent COVID-19. CDR3 sequence (DNA): TGCGCCAGCAGCTACTCCTCGGATACGCAGTATTTT. This codes for CASSYSSDTQYF.